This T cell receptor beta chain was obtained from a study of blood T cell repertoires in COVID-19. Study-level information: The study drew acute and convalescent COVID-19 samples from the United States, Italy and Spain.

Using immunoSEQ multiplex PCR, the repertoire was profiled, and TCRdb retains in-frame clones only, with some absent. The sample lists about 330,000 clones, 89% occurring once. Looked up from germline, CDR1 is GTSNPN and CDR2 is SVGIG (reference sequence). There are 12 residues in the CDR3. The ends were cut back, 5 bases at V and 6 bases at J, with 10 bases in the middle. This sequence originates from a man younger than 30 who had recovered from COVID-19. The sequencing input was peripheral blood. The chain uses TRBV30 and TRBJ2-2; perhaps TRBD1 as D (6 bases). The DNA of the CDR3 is TGTGCCTGGCCCACAGGGTCCGGGGAGCTGTTTTTT. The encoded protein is CAWPTGSGELFF.